Listed here are 3 T cell receptor beta chains from one sample, sequenced in a study of post-analysis software for immune sequencing data. Findings and caveats of the study: In patients, five or six TRBV segments were more frequent than in controls, with TRBV5-6, TRBV5-1 and TRBV20-1 among them.

Built from TCR beta cDNA, the libraries had unique molecular identifiers in them. TCRdb ran MiXCR on the PCR reads and lists one entry per CDR3 protein. The sample gives fewer than 600,000 distinct CDR3 sequences, around 40% of which show up once; about 12% is in the top ten. The antigens of these receptors remain unknown. Sequences were obtained from blood. These receptors were obtained from a girl aged 5-17 years with multiple sclerosis.

Points on this clonotype: A much more abundant neighbour one base away suggests this may be a read error. The chain couples TRBV7-9 to TRBJ2-1; 7 bases align to TRBD1. The CDR3 is 14 residues long. Germline assignment: CDR1 SEHNR and CDR2 FQNEAQ (reference sequence). In DNA form, the CDR3 reads TGTGTCAGCCAGGGACAGCTAATCTACAATGAGCAGTTCTTC. Protein: CVSQGQLIYNEQFF.

This sequence joins TRBV5-6 and TRBJ1-5; 10 bases match TRBD1. CDR3 size: 16 residues. Losses at the gene ends were 0 bases for V and 6 bases for J; bases not matched to a gene: 6. Germline values: CDR1 SGHDT, CDR2 YYEEEE. The CDR3 loop is CASSLGDRGGSQPQHF. CDR3 DNA sequence: TGTGCCAGCAGCTTGGGGGACAGGGGCGGCTCTCAGCCCCAGCATTTT.

The V gene is TRBV28, the J gene TRBJ1-2; TRBD1 might be the D (6 bases). Per the germline V gene, CDR1 is MDHEN and CDR2 is SYDVKM. CDR3 length: 14 residues. Trimming removed 4 bases at V and 2 bases at J, with 11 bases between. The CDR3 is CASSWGRGNYGYTF. CDR3 sequence (DNA): TGTGCCAGCAGTTGGGGTAGGGGGAACTATGGCTACACCTTC.